The 6 T cell receptor beta chains given below trace back to one sample, sequenced in a study of T cell changes during pregnancy in multiple sclerosis. TCRdb's table, derived via immunoSEQ multiplex PCR, lists solely in-frame clones and lacks some. The sample lists tens of thousands of clones, about 94% seen once, with around 0.86% in the top ten. This sample comprised peripheral blood, obtained in the third trimester of pregnancy. The receptors originated from a female donor with multiple sclerosis, enrolled in a pregnancy study.

This sequence joins TRBV28 and TRBJ1-1; D gene ambiguous. There are 15 residues in the CDR3. V was cut by 0 bases and J by 2 bases, with 10 bases left in between. Germline V gene sequence: CDR1 MDHEN, CDR2 SYDVKM. DNA of the CDR3: TGTGCCAGCAGTTTATGGGGCAGAACAAACACTGAAGCTTTCTTT. It encodes CASSLWGRTNTEAFF.

V usage is TRBV28 and J usage is TRBJ1-5, with 7 bases identical to TRBD1. Looked up from germline, CDR1 is MDHEN and CDR2 is SYDVKM. This CDR3 region has 15 residues. J gave up 4 bases and V 7 bases, and 10 bases lay outside the gene matches. In DNA form, the CDR3 reads TGTGCCAGCATCCACCCCGGGACAGCGAATCAGCCCCAGCATTTT. Amino acids: CASIHPGTANQPQHF.

This chain connects TRBV12-5 to TRBJ1-1; 12 positions match TRBD1. V gave up 9 bases and J gave up 0 bases; unmatched junction bases: 17. This CDR3 contains 19 residues. The germline V gene has CDR1 LGHNT and CDR2 FRNRAP. CDR3 coding DNA: TGTGCTAGCAGAAGGACAAGGGACAGGGGGCTGTTGGTGAACACTGAAGCTTTCTTT. It is translated as CASRRTRDRGLLVNTEAFF. The variable domain in full, with the rest retrieved from reference TRBV12-5 and TRBJ1-1, is DARVTQTPRHKVTEMGQEVTMRCQPILGHNTVFWYRQTMMQGLELLAYFRNRAPLDDSGMPKDRFSAEMPDATLATLKIQPSEPRDSAVYFCASRRTRDRGLLVNTEAFFGQGTRLTVV.

The chain has TRBV5-4 and TRBJ2-1; 7 bases align to TRBD2. The CDR3 is made up of 15 amino acids. Germline CDR1 reads SGHNT; CDR2 reads YYREEE (reference sequence). With 2 bases clipped from V and 4 bases from J, the junction kept 6 bases outside the gene matches. The CDR3 DNA sequence: TGTGCCAGCAGCTTAAGGCGGGAGTTGTACAATGAGCAGTTCTTC. This translates into CASSLRRELYNEQFF. Supplemented by reference TRBV5-4 and TRBJ2-1, the full variable domain reads ETGVTQSPTHLIKTRGQQVTLRCSSQSGHNTVSWYQQALGQGPQFIFQYYREEENGRGNFPPRFSGLQFPNYSSELNVNALELDDSALYLCASSLRRELYNEQFFGPGTRLTVL.

This clone has only one observation. The chain joins TRBV27 to TRBJ2-1, with 11 bases aligning to TRBD2. CDR3 size: 15 residues. Germline V gives CDR1 MNHEY, CDR2 SMNVEV (reference sequence). The V segment lost 3 bases and the J segment 10 bases; nucleotides outside the gene matches: 8. DNA of the CDR3: TGTGCCAGCAGTTTGGGCGGGGTAGCGGGAGGGGAGCAGTTCTTC. Translated, it gives CASSLGGVAGGEQFF.

V and J are TRBV27 and TRBJ1-5; D possibly corresponds to TRBD1 (5 bases). CDR3 length: 15 residues. The germline V gene encodes CDR1 MNHEY and CDR2 SMNVEV (reference sequence). Trimming removed 3 bases from V and 4 bases from J, with 13 bases in between. DNA for the CDR3: TGTGCCAGCAGTTTTCGGCAGGGAGGGAATCAGCCCCAGCATTTT. Translated, it gives CASSFRQGGNQPQHF.